This is a list of T cell receptor beta chains from one sample in a study of CD8 T cells in ankylosing spondylitis. TCRdb re-analysed the 5' RACE reads in MiXCR, keeping a single row per CDR3 protein. In the table there are over 100,000 distinct CDR3 sequences, around 7% of which are singletons. Sequenced: blood, either unsorted or a sorted T cell fraction (not recorded which). The receptors were sampled from a male donor with ankylosing spondylitis or in good health (not recorded which). CDR3s leave out the opening cysteine and the closing phenylalanine or tryptophan.

V gene,J gene,CDR3 length,CDR3 protein
TRBV28,TRBJ2-1,12,ASSLPGWMNEQF
TRBV12-3/TRBV12-4,TRBJ2-5,11,ASRPSGLETQY
TRBV6-5,TRBJ2-6,17,ASSYSLDQVLTGANVLT
TRBV6-1,TRBJ1-6,12,ASTLGQTNSPLH
TRBV3-1,TRBJ1-1,16,ASSQDWTTGVANTEAF
TRBV5-1,TRBJ2-1,9,ASMRQNEQF
TRBV6-5,TRBJ2-1,13,ASSYDLAANNEQF
TRBV5-1,TRBJ2-2,14,ASSFLAGAYTGELF
TRBV28,TRBJ2-7,12,ASSFGDRGYEQY
TRBV20-1,TRBJ1-2,11,SARDRRADGYT
TRBV5-1,TRBJ2-1,9,ASSLSSEQF
TRBV6-1,TRBJ2-3,14,ASSTPRDRNTDTQY
TRBV5-1,TRBJ2-7,12,ASSFDRAHYEQY
TRBV10-3,TRBJ1-2,13,AISDFGQELYGYT
TRBV19,TRBJ1-5,14,ASSIEGVGSNQPQH
TRBV14,TRBJ1-1,13,ASSPLTGGHTEAF
TRBV12-3/TRBV12-4,TRBJ2-2,12,ASSLGANTGELF
TRBV29-1,TRBJ2-7,10,SVLERTYEQY
TRBV2,TRBJ2-7,9,ASSDRYEQY
TRBV5-1,TRBJ2-3,15,ASRSPTGLSWTDTQY
TRBV7-9,TRBJ2-1,14,ASSSSWTGGGNEQF
TRBV7-2,TRBJ2-5,12,ASSYRLSGETQY
TRBV12-3/TRBV12-4,TRBJ1-1,12,ASSFRRGNTEAF
TRBV18,TRBJ1-5,13,ASSPSIGAGQPQH
TRBV12-3/TRBV12-4,TRBJ2-1,16,TFSLEEGLGSSYNEQF
TRBV11-3,TRBJ2-4,14,ASSLGASGTKNIQY
TRBV29-1,TRBJ1-2,17,SVEDGDSFGEGTDYGYT
TRBV12-3/TRBV12-4,TRBJ1-1,12,ASSLGAINTEAF
TRBV7-2,TRBJ2-3,13,ASSLKRGGTDTQY
TRBV7-2,TRBJ1-3,13,ASSLTLGGKNTIY
TRBV20-1,TRBJ2-1,13,SAPATSGANNEQF
TRBV18,TRBJ2-2,12,ASSPGTNTGELF
TRBV15,TRBJ2-1,16,ATSPEWGGAPPYNEQF